These 28 T cell receptor beta chains were all obtained from the same sample, sequenced in a study of blood T cell repertoires in COVID-19 (dated by TCRdb to about 2020). Libraries were prepared through the immunoSEQ multiplex PCR assay. TCRdb obtained this table from immuneACCESS and retained in-frame rearrangements with V and J assigned. These tables miss some clones; where compared with another copy, unresolved V genes account for less than half of the shortfall, and the remainder is unexplained. The sample yields fewer than 300,000 clones; approximately 91% were counted once. The top ten clones comprise approximately 2.4% of the sample. Sequences were obtained from PBMCs or T cells enriched from blood (not recorded which). These receptors were obtained from a woman between 35 and 50 years old with acute COVID-19.

The chain links TRBV10-3 to TRBJ2-1, with 11 bases lining up with TRBD2. The V and J ends lost 3 bases and 10 bases, in that order; junction bases with no gene match: 11. The germline gives CDR1 ENHRY, CDR2 SYGVKD. CDR3 length equals 16 residues. The CDR3 nucleotides are TGTGCCATCAGTGACCCCGGGACTAGCGGCCGGGAAGAGCAGTTCTTC. Translating gives CAISDPGTSGREEQFF.

CDR3 sequence reads: CASRPGQAYEQYF. Written as DNA, the CDR3 is TGTGCCAGCAGGCCGGGACAGGCCTACGAGCAGTACTTC. The V call is TRBV6-5, the J call TRBJ2-7, with 8 bases matching TRBD1. With V trimmed by 6 bases and J by 2 bases, 3 bases remained unmatched. The CDR3 runs 13 residues. Per germline, CDR1 MNHEY and CDR2 SVGAGI.

The chain links TRBV4-2 to TRBJ2-1; TRBD2 agrees at 7 bases. Germline CDR1 LGHNA, CDR2 YNFKEQ. This CDR3 is 18 amino acids long. V shed 0 bases, J shed 2 bases, and the junction held 10 bases outside the gene matches. Here the CDR3 reads CASSQDGGLAVPYNEQFF. CDR3 DNA: TGTGCCAGCAGCCAAGATGGAGGGCTAGCGGTACCCTACAATGAGCAGTTCTTC.

This chain uses TRBV9 with TRBJ1-1; D gene unclear. V dropped 4 bases and J dropped 1 base, with 8 bases sitting between them. Germline loops: CDR1 SGDLS, CDR2 YYNGEE. The CDR3 is 13 amino acids. The CDR3 is CASSPGWNTEAFF. The CDR3 DNA follows: TGTGCCAGCAGCCCGGGGTGGAACACTGAAGCTTTCTTT.

The chain has TRBV5-1 and TRBJ1-1; D is unclear. The CDR3 totals 13 residues. The V end was cut by 2 bases, the J end by 1 base, with 6 bases between. From germline, CDR1 is SGHRS and CDR2 YFSETQ. DNA of the CDR3: TGCGCCAGCAGCTTTAATAGGAACACTGAAGCTTTCTTT. The encoded protein is CASSFNRNTEAFF. Filled out from reference TRBV5-1 and TRBJ1-1, the complete variable domain reads KAGVTQTPRYLIKTRGQQVTLSCSPISGHRSVSWYQQTPGQGLQFLFEYFSETQRNKGNFPGRFSGRQFSNSRSEMNVSTLELGDSALYLCASSFNRNTEAFFGQGTRLTVV.

This chain links TRBV2 with TRBJ1-3; D unresolved. Trimming shortened V by 6 bases and J by 0 bases, and 9 bases separated the two germline ends. The CDR3 runs 14 residues. CDR1 SNHLY and CDR2 FYNNEI come from the germline V gene. CDR3: CASRKESSGNTIYF. The CDR3, as DNA: TGTGCCAGCAGGAAGGAGTCCTCTGGAAACACCATATATTTT.

The chain carries TRBV5-4 and TRBJ2-7; 11 bases are a match to TRBD2. Germline V CDR1 and CDR2: SGHNT, YYREEE (reference sequence). Trimming cost V 4 bases and J 7 bases; bases outside gene matches: 10. The CDR3 is 15 amino acids. CDR3 coding DNA: TGTGCCAGCAGCCCGGTAGCGGGGGGGCCGGGGGAGCAGTACTTC. Translated: CASSPVAGGPGEQYF.

The chain couples TRBV11-2 to TRBJ2-7; D is perhaps TRBD1 (5 bases). Germline V gene data show CDR1 as SGHAT and CDR2 as FQNNGV. CDR3 size: 14 residues. The V end was cut by 0 bases, the J end by 2 bases, with 8 bases between. The CDR3 protein is CASSLERTPYEQYF. The CDR3 nucleotides read TGTGCCAGCAGCTTAGAAAGGACACCCTACGAGCAGTACTTC.

The chain has TRBV5-4 and TRBJ2-3; 11 bases agree with TRBD2. The germline CDR1 and CDR2 sequences are SGHNT and YYREEE (reference sequence). The CDR3 totals 17 residues. J was trimmed by 6 bases and V by 4 bases; bases with no gene match: 13. CDR3 in DNA: TGTGCCAGCAGCGTCGATTCCCTCTTAGCGGGAGGGGATACGCAGTATTTT. Amino acids: CASSVDSLLAGGDTQYF.

This clone was found once. The rearrangement links TRBV9 to TRBJ1-6; D remains ambiguous. The germline V gene encodes CDR1 SGDLS and CDR2 YYNGEE. V lost 7 bases to trimming and J lost 6 bases, with 14 bases between them. The CDR3 extends over 14 amino acids. In nucleotides, the CDR3 is TGTGCCAGCGCGACGGGAAGCCTTAATTCACCCCTCCACTTT. Translated: CASATGSLNSPLHF.

This chain joins TRBV11-2 and TRBJ2-1, with a tentative D call TRBD2 (5 bases). The length of the CDR3 is 15 residues. Trimming took off 5 bases at V and 8 bases at J, with 19 bases between the two ends. Germline CDR1 SGHAT, CDR2 FQNNGV. The CDR3 region is CASSRVRGFRDEQFF. In DNA, the CDR3 is TGTGCCAGCAGCCGCGTCCGGGGTTTCCGCGATGAGCAGTTCTTC.

The V gene is TRBV4-2, the J gene TRBJ1-6, with D perhaps matching TRBD1 (5 bases). Germline V lookup: CDR1 LGHNA, CDR2 YNFKEQ. Trimming removed 0 bases at V and 0 bases at J, with 12 bases between. The CDR3 contains 18 residues. DNA for the CDR3: TGTGCCAGCAGCCAAGAGGTTGGGGGGAGCTCCTATAATTCACCCCTCCACTTT. Translated, it gives CASSQEVGGSSYNSPLHF.

The chain couples TRBV6-6 to TRBJ2-5; 9 positions agree with TRBD1. Germline V gene sequence: CDR1 MNHNY, CDR2 SVGAGI (reference sequence). With 6 bases clipped from V and 1 base from J, the junction kept 6 bases outside the gene matches. The CDR3 is made up of 15 amino acids. The CDR3 DNA sequence: TGTGCCAGCAGCCGGGACAGGGCCTCCCAAGAGACCCAGTACTTC. It is translated as CASSRDRASQETQYF.

This clone was recorded once. The rearrangement uses TRBV28 and TRBJ1-6; 10 bases are a match to TRBD1. V shed 4 bases and J 1 base; nucleotides not matched to a gene: 10. This CDR3 has 19 amino acids. Germline V gives CDR1 MDHEN, CDR2 SYDVKM. For the CDR3, the DNA is TGTGCCAGCAGTTCAGGGACAGGGGTAGGGGGTTCCTATAATTCACCCCTCCACTTT. It codes for CASSSGTGVGGSYNSPLHF.

The rearrangement links TRBV9 to TRBJ2-7, with 8 positions matching TRBD1. CDR3 length: 15 amino acids. In germline, CDR1 is SGDLS, CDR2 YYNGEE. V lost 4 bases and J lost 0; bases outside the gene matches: 6. Here the CDR3 reads CASSPRTGNSYEQYF. In DNA, the CDR3 is TGTGCCAGCAGCCCCCGGACAGGGAACTCCTACGAGCAGTACTTC.

The J gene is TRBJ2-1, the V gene TRBV5-1; D call uncertain. The CDR3 is 13 residues long. V lost 4 bases and J 9 bases, leaving 14 bases between the germline ends. Germline V gene sequence: CDR1 SGHRS, CDR2 YFSETQ. The CDR3 protein is CASSLVLGTEQFF. CDR3 sequence (DNA): TGCGCCAGCAGCCTAGTATTGGGTACTGAGCAGTTCTTC. Complete variable domain (other parts from reference TRBV5-1 and TRBJ2-1): KAGVTQTPRYLIKTRGQQVTLSCSPISGHRSVSWYQQTPGQGLQFLFEYFSETQRNKGNFPGRFSGRQFSNSRSEMNVSTLELGDSALYLCASSLVLGTEQFFGPGTRLTVL.

In the case of this clone: The sample has other DNA sequences that encode this CDR3 too. This chain uses TRBV15 with TRBJ2-3; 10 bases align to TRBD1. Germline CDR1 is LNHNV and CDR2 is YYDKDF (reference sequence). J lost 3 bases, V lost 1 base, and 4 bases had no gene match. CDR3 length equals 16 residues. The CDR3 here is CATSRGQGARTDTQYF. DNA of the CDR3: TGTGCCACCAGCAGAGGACAGGGGGCAAGGACAGATACGCAGTATTTT.

This rearrangement joins TRBV6-5 to TRBJ1-1, with D unresolved. With 6 bases removed from V and 1 base from J, the gap between germline ends came to 9 bases. The length of the CDR3 is 13 residues. Germline CDR1 MNHEY, CDR2 SVGAGI. CDR3 DNA sequence: TGTGCCAGCAGCCACTTATCGAACACTGAAGCTTTCTTT. It yields the protein CASSHLSNTEAFF.

The chain carries TRBV7-2 and TRBJ2-6, with D unclear. In germline, CDR1 is SGHTA, CDR2 FQGNSA. The CDR3 length is 15 residues. The V end lost 9 bases, the J end lost 0 bases, and 12 bases lay between the germline ends. The CDR3 region has the DNA TGTGCCAGTACGCTACAGAGCTCTGGGGCCAACGTCCTGACTTTC. It yields the protein CASTLQSSGANVLTF. The full variable domain, its missing parts supplied by reference TRBV7-2 and TRBJ2-6, is GAGVSQSPSNKVTEKGKDVELRCDPISGHTALYWYRQSLGQGLEFLIYFQGNSAPDKSGLPSDRFSAERTGGSVSTLTIQRTQQEDSAVYLCASTLQSSGANVLTFGAGSRLTVL.

The chain employs TRBV11-2 and TRBJ1-4; D is ambiguous. Germline assignment: CDR1 SGHAT and CDR2 FQNNGV. V lost 5 bases, J lost 0 bases, and 7 bases lay in between. The CDR3 is 14 amino acids. As DNA, the CDR3 is TGTGCCAGCAGCCGACACACAACTAATGAAAAACTGTTTTTT. Protein: CASSRHTTNEKLFF.

The chain combines TRBV5-1 with TRBJ2-1; 8 bases map to TRBD1. Germline V gene data show CDR1 as SGHRS and CDR2 as YFSETQ. The V gene end was trimmed by 3 bases and the J gene end by 0 bases; junction bases not matched to a gene: 8. This CDR3 comprises 17 residues. The CDR3, as DNA: TGCGCCAGCAGCTCACCTCAGGGGGCTATCTCCTACAATGAGCAGTTCTTC. As protein: CASSSPQGAISYNEQFF.

This rearrangement joins TRBV10-3 to TRBJ1-3; no clear D. V shed 4 bases and J shed 1 base, with 11 bases lying between them. The CDR3 is made up of 15 amino acids. Germline V gene sequence: CDR1 ENHRY, CDR2 SYGVKD. This CDR3 is CAISAGGISGNTIYF. The CDR3 nucleotides read TGTGCCATCAGTGCGGGCGGGATTTCTGGAAACACCATATATTTT.

This clone came up a few times. This rearrangement joins TRBV5-4 to TRBJ1-6; D is unclear. Germline CDR1 SGHNT, CDR2 YYREEE (reference sequence). The CDR3 consists of 14 residues. The V end was cut by 3 bases, the J end by 7 bases, with 11 bases between. CDR3 region: CASSSAATNSPLHF. The DNA of the CDR3 is TGTGCCAGCAGCTCGGCAGCGACGAATTCACCCCTCCACTTT.

The chain links TRBV7-9 to TRBJ1-5; D remains unclear. Trimming removed 1 base at V and 2 bases at J, with 6 bases between. Germline assignment: CDR1 SEHNR and CDR2 FQNEAQ (reference sequence). This CDR3 is 14 amino acids long. The DNA of the CDR3 is TGTGCCAGCAGCTTAGGGGGAGGCAATCAGCCCCAGCATTTT. It codes for CASSLGGGNQPQHF. Full variable domain (outside the CDR3, taken from reference TRBV7-9 and TRBJ1-5): DTGVSQNPRHKITKRGQNVTFRCDPISEHNRLYWYRQTLGQGPEFLTYFQNEAQLEKSRLLSDRFSAERPKGSFSTLEIQRTEQGDSAMYLCASSLGGGNQPQHFGDGTRLSIL.

CDR3: CASTRGTRRGEQYF. DNA of the CDR3: TGTGCCAGCACCCGCGGGACGCGGCGTGGAGAGCAGTACTTC. The chain is built from TRBV28 and TRBJ2-7, with a tentative D call TRBD2 (6 bases). Germline assignment: CDR1 MDHEN and CDR2 SYDVKM. There are 14 residues in the CDR3. The V gene lost 7 bases and the J gene lost 7 bases, with 20 bases spanning the gap.

This clone was counted a single time. This sequence joins TRBV24-1 and TRBJ2-2; 10 positions match TRBD2. After removal of 10 bases from V and 4 bases from J, the junction contained 5 bases not matched to a gene. Per the germline V gene, CDR1 is KGHDR and CDR2 is SFDVKD. CDR3 length: 14 amino acids. This CDR3 is CATSSGSFTGELFF. The CDR3 DNA reads TGTGCCACATCTAGCGGGAGTTTCACCGGGGAGCTGTTTTTT.

As concerns this clone: This CDR3 is also generated by other DNA sequences in the sample. The CDR3: CASSSGLAGVETQYF. As DNA, the CDR3 is TGTGCCAGCAGTTCGGGACTAGCGGGAGTAGAGACCCAGTACTTC. The J gene is TRBJ2-5, the V gene TRBV5-4; 14 positions match TRBD2. Germline V gives CDR1 SGHNT, CDR2 YYREEE (reference sequence). This CDR3 has 15 residues. Trimming cost V 5 bases and J 4 bases; bases outside gene matches: 4.

J is TRBJ2-2 and V is TRBV6-5; possibly TRBD2 for D (6 bases). Between the trimmed V and J ends, which lost 5 bases and 1 base, there was a span of 11 bases. Germline V gene lookup returns CDR1 MNHEY and CDR2 SVGAGI. CDR3 length: 15 residues. The CDR3 spells CASSRGLVNTGELFF. CDR3 nucleotide sequence: TGTGCCAGCAGTCGGGGACTGGTGAACACCGGGGAGCTGTTTTTT.